A selection of T cell receptor beta chains follows, all from one sample in a study of beta chain features in type 1 diabetes. Libraries were prepared by immunoSEQ multiplex PCR; TCRdb keeps only in-frame clonotypes and omits some of them. The sample carries about 370,000 clones, roughly a tenth recorded once. Material for sequencing was central memory CD4+ T cells from blood. Receptor source: a man between 25 and 39 years old with type 1 diabetes. CDR3s include the opening cysteine and the closing phenylalanine or tryptophan. The D gene is left open where the match is weak. Size is stated for part of the rows, as once, few or many counts, or as a class when the clone is expanded.

TRBJ1-2 . TRBV29-1 few 10 CSVLAYGYTF TGCAGCGTTTTGGCCTATGGCTACACCTTC
TRBJ2-7 TRBD2 TRBV7-8 few 13 CASSLVTSQEQYF TGTGCCAGCAGCTTAGTGACTAGCCAAGAGCAGTACTTC
TRBJ1-2 . TRBV10-3 few 15 CAISPTRQVSSGYTF TGTGCCATCAGCCCTACGCGACAGGTATCGAGTGGCTACACCTTC
TRBJ2-1 . TRBV6-5 few 15 CASSISGTIYNEQFF TGTGCCAGCAGTATCTCCGGGACCATATACAATGAGCAGTTCTTC
TRBJ2-7 . TRBV5-1 . 14 CASSLGGSAYEQYF TGCGCCAGCAGCTTAGGAGGTTCCGCCTACGAGCAGTACTTC
TRBJ1-5 . TRBV7-2 few 14 CASSLNGFNQPQHF TGTGCCAGCAGCTTGAACGGCTTCAATCAGCCCCAGCATTTT
TRBJ2-3 TRBD2 TRBV7-9 . 14 CASSFSAGDGTQYF TGTGCCAGCAGCTTTTCCGCGGGAGATGGTACGCAGTATTTT
TRBJ1-3 . TRBV2 . 16 CASSPQGVFSGNTIYF TGTGCCAGCAGTCCACAAGGAGTCTTCTCTGGAAACACCATATATTTT
TRBJ1-3 TRBD1 TRBV7-4 . 17 CASSPLETGACGNTIYF TGTGCCAGCAGCCCGCTTGAGACAGGGGCCTGTGGAAACACCATATATTTT
TRBJ2-1 . TRBV28 . 17 CASSLGAASGTRNEQFF TGTGCCAGCAGTTTGGGGGCCGCGAGCGGGACCCGAAATGAGCAGTTCTTC
TRBJ2-7 . TRBV7-2 few 14 CASSLNVRTYEQYF TGTGCCAGCAGCTTAAACGTCCGGACCTACGAGCAGTACTTC
TRBJ2-1 . TRBV11-3 . 13 CASSLDLGGALFF TGTGCCAGCAGCTTAGATCTTGGGGGCGCGCTGTTCTTC
TRBJ2-7 . TRBV9 few 16 CASSVADGGSSYEQYF TGTGCCAGCAGCGTAGCAGACGGGGGATCCTCCTACGAGCAGTACTTC
TRBJ2-7 . TRBV18 once 13 CASSPKASDEQYF TGTGCCAGCTCACCAAAAGCCTCCGACGAGCAGTACTTC
TRBJ2-1 TRBD1 TRBV5-1 many 15 CASSLESGQGNEQFF TGCGCCAGCAGCTTGGAATCGGGACAGGGGAATGAGCAGTTCTTC
TRBJ2-3 . TRBV6-5 few 13 CASSHRGPDTQYF TGTGCCAGCAGTCACCGAGGCCCCGATACGCAGTATTTT
TRBJ1-1 . TRBV30 . 13 CAWNRASNTEAFF TGTGCCTGGAACCGGGCTTCGAACACTGAAGCTTTCTTT
TRBJ1-4 . TRBV7-2 . 14 CASSYRASGEKLFF TGTGCCAGCAGTTACCGGGCTTCGGGGGAAAAACTGTTTTTT
TRBJ1-1 TRBD1 TRBV29-1 . 13 CSVPDRTDRGYFF TGCAGCGTTCCGGATCGTACGGACAGGGGATATTTCTTT
TRBJ2-1 . TRBV6-1 few 12 CASRDGHNEQFF TGTGCCAGCAGGGACGGGCACAATGAGCAGTTCTTC
TRBJ1-4 TRBD1 TRBV4-2 few 15 CASSQDRGNNEKLFF TGTGCCAGCAGCCAAGACAGGGGGAATAATGAAAAACTGTTTTTT
TRBJ1-2 . TRBV4-2 . 12 CASTGRAYGYTF TGTGCCAGCACGGGCAGGGCTTATGGCTACACCTTC
TRBJ2-7 TRBD2 TRBV5-1 . 13 CASSFGGGLEQYF TGCGCCAGCAGCTTCGGGGGAGGGCTCGAGCAGTACTTC
TRBJ2-1 . TRBV15 few 15 CATSAAGPDGNEQFF TGTGCCACCAGCGCCGCGGGACCCGACGGGAATGAGCAGTTCTTC
TRBJ1-1 . TRBV27 many 12 CASSLSGREAFF TGTGCCAGCAGTTTATCGGGGCGTGAAGCTTTCTTT
TRBJ2-7 . TRBV7-2 few 15 CASSSPRGSAYEQYF TGTGCCAGCAGCTCCCCCAGGGGATCCGCCTACGAGCAGTACTTC
TRBJ2-1 TRBD2 TRBV27 . 16 CASSLYAGGPNNEQFF TGTGCCAGTAGTTTATATGCGGGAGGGCCGAACAATGAGCAGTTCTTC
TRBJ2-5 . TRBV7-9 few 14 CASSPTTGKETQYF TGTGCCAGCAGCCCGACAACAGGGAAAGAGACCCAGTACTTC
TRBJ2-5 . TRBV6-6 . 15 CASTDLASSQETQYF TGTGCCAGCACTGACCTAGCTTCGAGCCAAGAGACCCAGTACTTC
TRBJ1-5 . TRBV6-6 few 15 CASTTGTAFNQPQHF TGTGCCAGCACTACCGGGACGGCCTTCAATCAGCCCCAGCATTTT
TRBJ1-1 . TRBV30 . 13 CAWSASYFTEAFF TGTGCCTGGAGTGCCAGCTACTTCACTGAAGCTTTCTTT
TRBJ2-4 TRBD2 TRBV4-1 . 16 CASSQDALGGRYIQYF TGTGCCAGCAGCCAAGATGCTTTGGGGGGGAGGTACATTCAGTACTTC
TRBJ1-4 . TRBV28 many 16 CASRRGANRPNEKLFF TGTGCCAGCAGGCGGGGGGCAAATCGTCCTAATGAAAAACTGTTTTTT
TRBJ1-1 . TRBV19 few 16 CASTARGIGEDTEAFF TGTGCCAGTACCGCGCGCGGAATCGGCGAGGACACTGAAGCTTTCTTT
TRBJ2-1 TRBD2 TRBV7-9 . 15 CASSLALAGVRGQFF TGTGCCAGCAGCTTAGCCCTAGCGGGGGTCCGCGGGCAGTTCTTC
TRBJ2-2 TRBD1 TRBV23-1 few 16 CASRGGTGVETGELFF TGCGCCAGCAGGGGGGGGACAGGGGTTGAGACCGGGGAGCTGTTTTTT
TRBJ2-5 . TRBV15 few 14 CATSRGDIQETQYF TGTGCCACCAGCAGAGGTGACATTCAAGAGACCCAGTACTTC
TRBJ2-1 TRBD2 TRBV29-1 few 15 CSVSPSGSSYNEQFF TGCAGCGTCTCCCCTAGCGGGAGCTCCTACAATGAGCAGTTCTTC
TRBJ1-2 . TRBV5-5 . 15 CASSLAGNGVSGYTF TGTGCCAGCAGCTTGGCTGGTAACGGGGTAAGCGGCTACACCTTC
TRBJ2-7 TRBD2 TRBV27 few 15 CASSPGLATRGEQYF TGTGCCAGCAGCCCAGGACTAGCCACCCGGGGCGAGCAGTACTTC
TRBJ1-5 . TRBV28 few 16 CASSPGSGAGNQPQHF TGTGCCAGCAGTCCCGGTAGTGGCGCCGGCAATCAGCCCCAGCATTTT
TRBJ1-5 . TRBV19 . 13 CASRGSGNQPQHF TGTGCCAGTCGCGGGAGCGGCAATCAGCCCCAGCATTTT